This TCR beta chain was recovered during a study of cytomegalovirus exposure and HLA in healthy donors. Turning to the study itself: Of several hundred genotyped donors, roughly 81% grouped in the Caucasian-associated ancestry cluster. The study, taken as a whole, reports: Some public TCRs appeared in many individuals, while most sequences were rare. In most subjects, TCR beta sequences reportedly gave accurate predictions of HLA-A and HLA-B alleles. In vitro assays verified that a few CMV-associated chains recognized CMV antigens specifically.

Regarding this clone: Antigen: not known.

The PCR was carried out with 60 Vbeta primers and 13 Jbeta primers. The assay was immunoSEQ multiplex PCR, and TCRdb's table has in-frame clones only and misses some. This table has 150,000 to 200,000 clones, 84% appearing once. The specimen was PBMCs. This TCR was sampled from a girl aged 10 to 17 in good health and CMV-seropositive.

CDR3 loop: CASSRRPGLNQPQHF. The DNA of the CDR3 is TGTGCCAGCAGCCGTAGACCGGGTCTCAATCAGCCCCAGCATTTT. V usage is TRBV7-8 and J usage is TRBJ1-5, with D unresolved. V shed 5 bases and J shed 3 bases, with 14 bases lying between them. Germline assignment: CDR1 SGHVS and CDR2 FQNEAQ. This CDR3 spans 15 amino acids.